This T cell receptor beta chain came from a study of blood T cells in healthy people across ages. Study-level findings and limits: A strong correlation was seen between TCR beta diversity and naive T cell percentage. Diversity estimates from one million T cells were considered underestimates. TCR beta diversity per million T cells fell roughly linearly with age.

This clonotype showed up just a few times. As yet, its antigen is unknown. With 0 bases clipped from V and 5 bases from J, the junction kept 15 bases outside the gene matches. The germline gives CDR1 MGHRA, CDR2 YSYEKL. The CDR3 runs 19 residues. Combining a sample-barcoded 5' primer with a J-beta primer mix, a second PCR ran for about 6 to 12 cycles. MiXCR was run by TCRdb on the 5' RACE reads, yielding one entry per CDR3 protein. Among around 1,900,000 distinct CDR3 sequences listed, about 39% were seen once. The clonotype comes from a human donor in good health. The rearrangement joins TRBV4-1 to TRBJ2-3; 9 bases line up with TRBD2. The sequencing input was blood. The CDR3 region has the DNA TGCGCCAGCAGCCAAGATGAGTATGCGGCGCGGGGGGGAGTAGATACGCAGTATTTT. Its protein product is CASSQDEYAARGGVDTQYF.